The clone carrying this T cell receptor beta chain has just a few counts. What it recognizes is unknown. The identical CDR3 is also encoded by other nucleotide sequences in the sample. The data derive from a study of beta chain features in type 1 diabetes. For the study at large: Patients shared similar age, gender and cell yields with healthy donors. Examination of sorted cells across all samples involved more than 85,000,000 cells. Study-wide results and limits: There was a moderate but significant shortening of TCRB CDR3s in all four CD4+ subsets of Type 1 diabetes patients.

TCRB transcripts that were expressed got sequenced, as all of the isolated RNA had been reverse transcribed. Assay: immunoSEQ multiplex PCR; the TCRdb copy retains only in-frame clones and omits some. The sample records roughly 260,000 clones, about a fifth being singletons. Looked up from germline, CDR1 is MDHEN and CDR2 is SYDVKM. The ends were cut back, 5 bases at V and 3 bases at J, with 5 bases in the middle. CDR3 size: 11 residues. Averaging about 120 mL, one heparinised blood draw was given by each donor. The gene calls are TRBV28 and TRBJ2-7; D unclear. This TCR derives from a woman in her thirties or forties with type 1 diabetes. Sequenced material: naive CD4+ T cells from blood. CDR3 region: CASSPGYEQYF. The CDR3 DNA sequence: TGTGCCAGCAGTCCCGGCTACGAGCAGTACTTC.